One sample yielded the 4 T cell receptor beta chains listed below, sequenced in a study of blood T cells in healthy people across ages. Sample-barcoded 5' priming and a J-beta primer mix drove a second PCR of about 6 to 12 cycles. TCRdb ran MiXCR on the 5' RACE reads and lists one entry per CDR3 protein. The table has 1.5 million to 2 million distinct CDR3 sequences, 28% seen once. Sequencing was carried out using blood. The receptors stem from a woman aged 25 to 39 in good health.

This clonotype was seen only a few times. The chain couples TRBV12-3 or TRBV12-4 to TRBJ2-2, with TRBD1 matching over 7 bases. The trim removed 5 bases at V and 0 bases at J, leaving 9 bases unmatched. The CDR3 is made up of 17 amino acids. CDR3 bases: TGTGCCAGCAGTAATACAGGGGATACCCCGAACACCGGGGAGCTGTTTTTT. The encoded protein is CASSNTGDTPNTGELFF.

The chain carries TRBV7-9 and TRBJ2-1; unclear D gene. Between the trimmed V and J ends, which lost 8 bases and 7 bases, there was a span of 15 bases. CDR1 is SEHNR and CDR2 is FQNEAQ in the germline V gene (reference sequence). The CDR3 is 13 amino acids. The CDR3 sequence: CASAPPSLNEQFF. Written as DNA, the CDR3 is TGTGCCAGCGCCCCTCCCAGCCTTAATGAGCAGTTCTTC.

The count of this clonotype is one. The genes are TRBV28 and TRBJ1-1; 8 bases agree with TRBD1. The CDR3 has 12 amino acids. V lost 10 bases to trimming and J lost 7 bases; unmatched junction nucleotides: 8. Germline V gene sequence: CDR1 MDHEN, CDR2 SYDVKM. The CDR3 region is CATNLGQGEAFF. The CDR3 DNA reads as TGTGCCACTAATCTAGGACAGGGTGAAGCTTTCTTT.

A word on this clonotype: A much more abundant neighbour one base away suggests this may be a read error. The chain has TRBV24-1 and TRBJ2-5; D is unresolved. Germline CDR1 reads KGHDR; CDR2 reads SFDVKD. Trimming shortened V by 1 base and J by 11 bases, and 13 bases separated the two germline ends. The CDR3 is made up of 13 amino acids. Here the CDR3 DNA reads TGTGCCACCAGTGATTTATCGCGGAATGAGCAGTACTTC. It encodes CATSDLSRNEQYF.